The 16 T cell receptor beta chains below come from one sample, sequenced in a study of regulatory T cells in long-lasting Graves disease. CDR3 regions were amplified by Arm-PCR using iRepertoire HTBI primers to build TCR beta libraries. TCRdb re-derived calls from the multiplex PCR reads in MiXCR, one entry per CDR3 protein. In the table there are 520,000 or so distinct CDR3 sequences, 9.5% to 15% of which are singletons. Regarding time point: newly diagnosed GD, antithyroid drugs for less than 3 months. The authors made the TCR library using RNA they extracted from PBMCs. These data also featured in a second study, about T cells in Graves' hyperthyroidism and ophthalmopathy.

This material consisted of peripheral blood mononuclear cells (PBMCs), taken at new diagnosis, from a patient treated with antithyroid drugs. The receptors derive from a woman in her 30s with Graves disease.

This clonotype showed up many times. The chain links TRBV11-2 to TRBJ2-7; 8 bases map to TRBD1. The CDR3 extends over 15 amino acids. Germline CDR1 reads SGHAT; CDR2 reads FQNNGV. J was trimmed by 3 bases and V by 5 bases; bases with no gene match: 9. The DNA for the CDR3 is TGTGCCAGCAGCACATCCGGGACAGGAGACTACGAGCAGTACTTC. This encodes CASSTSGTGDYEQYF.

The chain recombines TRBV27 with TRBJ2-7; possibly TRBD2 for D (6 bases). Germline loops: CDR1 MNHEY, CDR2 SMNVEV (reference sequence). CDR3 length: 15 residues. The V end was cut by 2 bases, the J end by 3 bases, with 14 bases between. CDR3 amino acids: CASSLGWGDFYEQYF. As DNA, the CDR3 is TGTGCCAGCAGTTTAGGTTGGGGGGACTTCTACGAGCAGTACTTC.

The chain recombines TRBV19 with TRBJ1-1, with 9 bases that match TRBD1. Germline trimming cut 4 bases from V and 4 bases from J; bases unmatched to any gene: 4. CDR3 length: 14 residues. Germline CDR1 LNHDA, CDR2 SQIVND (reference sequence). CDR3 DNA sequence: TGTGCCAGTAGTAACCGGGACAGGGCCACTGAAGCTTTCTTT. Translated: CASSNRDRATEAFF.

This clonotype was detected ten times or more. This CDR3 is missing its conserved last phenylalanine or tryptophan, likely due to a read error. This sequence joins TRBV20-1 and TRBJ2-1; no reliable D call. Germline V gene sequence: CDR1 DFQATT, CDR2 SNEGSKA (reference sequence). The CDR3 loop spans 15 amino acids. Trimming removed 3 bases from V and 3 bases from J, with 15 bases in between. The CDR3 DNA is TGCAGTGCTAGGAGTGAACGGGCCAACTACAATGAGCAGTTCCTC. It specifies CSARSERANYNEQFL.

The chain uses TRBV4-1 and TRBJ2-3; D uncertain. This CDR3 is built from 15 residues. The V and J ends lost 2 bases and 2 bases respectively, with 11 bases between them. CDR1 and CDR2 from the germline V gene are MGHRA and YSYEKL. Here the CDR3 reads CASSQSVFYTDTQYF. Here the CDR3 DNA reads TGCGCCAGCAGCCAATCGGTATTTTACACAGATACGCAGTATTTT.

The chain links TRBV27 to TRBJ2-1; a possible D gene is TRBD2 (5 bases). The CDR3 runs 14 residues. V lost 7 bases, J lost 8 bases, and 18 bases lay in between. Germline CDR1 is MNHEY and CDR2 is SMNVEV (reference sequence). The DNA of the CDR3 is TGTGCCAGCACCTTAGTGGGAGCTCGCGATGAGCAGTTCTTC. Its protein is CASTLVGARDEQFF.

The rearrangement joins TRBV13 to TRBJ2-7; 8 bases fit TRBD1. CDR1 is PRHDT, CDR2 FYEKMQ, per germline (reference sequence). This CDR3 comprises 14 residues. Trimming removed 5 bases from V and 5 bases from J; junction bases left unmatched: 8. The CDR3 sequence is CASSLMTGVDEQYF. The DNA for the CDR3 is TGTGCCAGCAGCCTAATGACAGGGGTGGACGAGCAGTACTTC.

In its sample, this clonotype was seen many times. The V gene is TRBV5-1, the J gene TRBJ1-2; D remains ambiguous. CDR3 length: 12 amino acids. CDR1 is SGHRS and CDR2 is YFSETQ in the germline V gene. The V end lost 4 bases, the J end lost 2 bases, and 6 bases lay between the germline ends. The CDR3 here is CASSRSNYGYTF. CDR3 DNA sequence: TGCGCCAGCAGCCGATCAAACTATGGCTACACCTTC.

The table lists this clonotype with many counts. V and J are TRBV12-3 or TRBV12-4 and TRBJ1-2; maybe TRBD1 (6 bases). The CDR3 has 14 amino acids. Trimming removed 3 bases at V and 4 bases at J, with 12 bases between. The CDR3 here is CASSLTGLSYGYTF. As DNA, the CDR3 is TGTGCCAGCAGTTTGACAGGTCTGAGCTATGGCTACACCTTC.

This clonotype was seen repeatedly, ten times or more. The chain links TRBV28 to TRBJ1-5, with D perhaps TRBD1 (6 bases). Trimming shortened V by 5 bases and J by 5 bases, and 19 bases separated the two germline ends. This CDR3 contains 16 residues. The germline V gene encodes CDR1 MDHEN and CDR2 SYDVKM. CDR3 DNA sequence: TGTGCCAGCAGTCCGCCCGGGACACTCCCGCATCAGCCCCAGCATTTT. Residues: CASSPPGTLPHQPQHF.

CDR3 protein: CASSDLPVGESTDTQYF. The CDR3 DNA is TGTGCCAGCAGTGATTTGCCCGTAGGGGAAAGCACAGATACGCAGTATTTT. The chain recombines TRBV27 with TRBJ2-3; TRBD1 is a possible D gene (5 bases). V gave up 5 bases and J gave up 0 bases, with 18 bases separating them. This CDR3 has 17 amino acids. Germline values: CDR1 MNHEY, CDR2 SMNVEV (reference sequence).

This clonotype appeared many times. DNA of the CDR3: TGTGCCAGCAGTTTATGGGGCGGGGGCCCCCTGAAAGGAAACACCATATATTTT. It codes for CASSLWGGGPLKGNTIYF. This chain joins TRBV28 and TRBJ1-3; possible D gene TRBD1, 6 bases. V lost 0 bases and J 4 bases, leaving 19 bases between the germline ends. CDR1 is MDHEN and CDR2 is SYDVKM in the germline V gene. This CDR3 region has 18 residues.

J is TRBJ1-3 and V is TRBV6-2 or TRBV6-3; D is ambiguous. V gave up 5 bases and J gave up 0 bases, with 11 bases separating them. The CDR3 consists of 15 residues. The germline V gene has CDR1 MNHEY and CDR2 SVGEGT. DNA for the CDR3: TGTGCCAGCAGTGCACAGTACCACTCTGGAAACACCATATATTTT. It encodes CASSAQYHSGNTIYF.

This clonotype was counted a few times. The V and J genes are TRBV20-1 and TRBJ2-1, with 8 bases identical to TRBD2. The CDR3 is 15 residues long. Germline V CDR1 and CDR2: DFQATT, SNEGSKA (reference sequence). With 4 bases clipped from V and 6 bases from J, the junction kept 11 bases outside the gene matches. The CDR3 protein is CSATGSGRSGNEQFF. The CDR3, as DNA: TGCAGTGCTACAGGAAGCGGGAGATCGGGCAATGAGCAGTTCTTC.

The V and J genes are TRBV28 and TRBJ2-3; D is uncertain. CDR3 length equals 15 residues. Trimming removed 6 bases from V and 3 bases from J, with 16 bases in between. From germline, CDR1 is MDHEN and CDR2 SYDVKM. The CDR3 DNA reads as TGTGCCAGCAGGAGTTCCTACACCGGAACAGATACGCAGTATTTT. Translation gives CASRSSYTGTDTQYF.

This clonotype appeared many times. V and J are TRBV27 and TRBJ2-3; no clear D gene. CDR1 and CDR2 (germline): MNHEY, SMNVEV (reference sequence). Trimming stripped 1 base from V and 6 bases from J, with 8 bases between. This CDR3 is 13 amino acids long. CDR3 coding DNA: TGTGCCAGCAGTTTATTTGATACGGATACGCAGTATTTT. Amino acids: CASSLFDTDTQYF.